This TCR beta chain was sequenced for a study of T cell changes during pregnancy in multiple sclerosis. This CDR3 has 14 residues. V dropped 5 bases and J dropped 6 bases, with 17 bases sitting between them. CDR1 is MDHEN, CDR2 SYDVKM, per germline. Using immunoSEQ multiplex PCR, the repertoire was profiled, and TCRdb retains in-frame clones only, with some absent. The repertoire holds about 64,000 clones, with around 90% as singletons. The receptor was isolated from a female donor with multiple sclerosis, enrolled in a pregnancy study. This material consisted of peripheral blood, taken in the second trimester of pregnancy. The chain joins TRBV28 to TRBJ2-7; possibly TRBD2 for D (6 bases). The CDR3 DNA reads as TGTGCCAGCAGTAGCCCGATGGAGGGAGGCGAGCAGTACTTC. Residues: CASSSPMEGGEQYF.